This is a list of T cell receptor beta chains from one sample in a study of regulatory T cells in long-lasting Graves disease. Via MiXCR, TCRdb re-called the multiplex PCR reads, giving one row per CDR3 protein. Counted here are about 430,000 distinct CDR3 sequences, approximately 16% occurring once; the ten biggest clones make up about 8.2%. These same data were also listed under a study on T cells in Graves' hyperthyroidism and ophthalmopathy.

The sample in question was peripheral blood mononuclear cells (PBMCs), obtained at new diagnosis, from a patient treated with antithyroid drugs. Every receptor here comes from a woman between 35 and 50 years old with Graves disease. CDR3s include the opening cysteine and the closing phenylalanine or tryptophan. The D gene is left open where the match is weak. The listing skips clone size in some rows; elsewhere it reads once, few, many or a size class.

CDR3aa | CDR3nt | len | d_gene | abundance | j_gene | v_gene
CASGTWGNQPQHF | TGTGCCAGCGGGACCTGGGGCAATCAGCCCCAGCATTTT | 13 | NA | NA | TRBJ1-5 | TRBV6-1
CASSFQGQGAFGYTF | TGTGCCAGCAGTTTCCAGGGACAAGGGGCTTTTGGCTACACCTTC | 15 | NA | NA | TRBJ1-2 | TRBV6-5
CASSLLAPANTGELFF | TGTGCCAGCAGTTTGCTAGCGCCCGCGAACACCGGGGAGCTGTTTTTT | 16 | NA | many | TRBJ2-2 | TRBV27
CASSPMGGQQINYGYTF | TGTGCCAGCAGCCCCATGGGGGGACAACAAATTAACTATGGCTACACCTTC | 17 | NA | many | TRBJ1-2 | TRBV11-3
CASSSGLAINEQSF | TGTGCCAGCAGTTCGGGACTAGCGATCAATGAGCAGTCCTTC | 14 | TRBD2 | NA | TRBJ2-1 | TRBV6-2/TRBV6-3
CASSQVSPYNEQFF | TGTGCCAGCAGCCAAGTATCTCCCTACAATGAGCAGTTCTTC | 14 | NA | NA | TRBJ2-1 | TRBV14
CAWSQGLSYEQYF | TGTGCCTGGAGTCAGGGACTCTCCTACGAGCAGTACTTC | 13 | NA | NA | TRBJ2-7 | TRBV30
CASSPLSAARPGHEQFF | TGTGCCAGCAGCCCCCTAAGCGCGGCCCGCCCGGGACATGAGCAGTTCTTC | 17 | NA | many | TRBJ2-1 | TRBV9
CASSIIGQGLDQPQHF | TGTGCCAGTAGTATAATCGGCCAGGGGCTGGATCAGCCCCAGCATTTT | 16 | NA | few | TRBJ1-5 | TRBV19
CAISDVGANQPQHF | TGTGCCATCAGTGATGTGGGCGCCAACCAGCCCCAGCATTTT | 14 | NA | many | TRBJ1-5 | TRBV10-3
CASSIVGLAGGPGTDTQYF | TGTGCCAGTAGTATCGTCGGACTAGCGGGAGGGCCCGGCACAGATACGCAGTATTTT | 19 | TRBD2 | many | TRBJ2-3 | TRBV19
CATSDHPGTDGYTF | TGTGCCACCAGTGACCACCCCGGGACAGATGGCTACACCTTC | 14 | TRBD1 | many | TRBJ1-2 | TRBV24-1
CASREGQGKRSYEQYF | TGTGCCAGCAGGGAAGGACAGGGGAAGAGGTCCTACGAGCAGTACTTC | 16 | TRBD1 | many | TRBJ2-7 | TRBV2
CASRRQGSTEAFF | TGTGCCAGCAGAAGACAGGGGAGCACTGAAGCTTTCTTT | 13 | TRBD1 | NA | TRBJ1-1 | TRBV6-2/TRBV6-3
CASRGGTSGRPVQETQYF | TGCGCCAGCAGAGGCGGGACTAGCGGGAGGCCCGTACAAGAGACCCAGTACTTC | 18 | TRBD2 | once | TRBJ2-5 | TRBV5-1
CASSSLDGPSRNSYNEQFF | TGTGCCAGCAGCTCGCTCGACGGGCCGAGTCGTAACTCCTACAATGAGCAGTTCTTC | 19 | NA | NA | TRBJ2-1 | TRBV7-2
CASSLTGKGNQPQHF | TGTGCCAGCAGTTTAACAGGGAAGGGTAATCAGCCCCAGCATTTT | 15 | NA | NA | TRBJ1-5 | TRBV6-5
CASSASPPGTDTQYF | TGCGCCAGCAGCGCGTCCCCCCCGGGGACAGATACGCAGTATTTT | 15 | NA | NA | TRBJ2-3 | TRBV4-1
CASNLNGAGEVYTQYF | TGTGCCAGCAACCTCAACGGAGCGGGAGAGGTTTATACGCAGTATTTT | 16 | TRBD2 | many | TRBJ2-3 | TRBV28
CASSPGVGEAFF | TGTGCCAGCAGTCCAGGGGTGGGAGAGGCTTTCTTT | 12 | NA | many | TRBJ1-1 | TRBV7-2
CASSLGTLAGNTDTQYF | TGTGCCAGCAGCTTAGGGACCCTAGCGGGGAACACAGATACGCAGTATTTT | 17 | TRBD2 | NA | TRBJ2-3 | TRBV7-3
CASSYSLNSYEQYF | TGTGCCAGCAGTTACAGCCTCAACTCCTACGAGCAGTACTTC | 14 | NA | many | TRBJ2-7 | TRBV6-2/TRBV6-3